Listed below are T cell receptor beta chains from one sample, sequenced in a study of blood T cells in healthy people across ages. MiXCR was run by TCRdb on the 5' RACE reads, yielding one entry per CDR3 protein. This sample has about 730,000 distinct CDR3 sequences, with 43% found just once. The sequenced material came from blood. These receptors originate from a woman in her sixties in good health. Each CDR3 is given with its conserved first and last residue. The D gene is left open where the match is weak. A clone size is listed for some rows: how often the clone was seen (once, few, many), or a class if it is expanded.

v_gene: TRBV6-5; d_gene: NA; j_gene: TRBJ2-5; abundance: few; CDR3aa: CASSSVYGREQYF; CDR3nt: TGTGCCAGCAGTTCTGTATACGGACGGGAGCAGTACTTC
v_gene: TRBV29-1; d_gene: TRBD1; j_gene: TRBJ2-2; abundance: NA; CDR3aa: CSGKQGAAGELFF; CDR3nt: TGCAGCGGGAAACAGGGGGCAGCTGGGGAGCTGTTTTTT
v_gene: TRBV20-1; d_gene: TRBD1; j_gene: TRBJ2-1; abundance: NA; CDR3aa: CSTRLGTGGAAEQFF; CDR3nt: TGCAGTACACGACTGGGGACAGGGGGAGCCGCGGAGCAGTTCTTC
v_gene: TRBV27; d_gene: NA; j_gene: TRBJ2-7; abundance: NA; CDR3aa: CASSLKSGYEQYF; CDR3nt: TGTGCCAGCAGTTTAAAATCGGGCTACGAGCAGTACTTC
v_gene: TRBV7-2; d_gene: NA; j_gene: TRBJ2-6; abundance: few; CDR3aa: CASSQLTRVTGANVLTF; CDR3nt: TGTGCCAGCAGCCAACTCACTCGGGTAACTGGGGCCAACGTCCTGACTTTC
v_gene: TRBV9; d_gene: TRBD2; j_gene: TRBJ2-3; abundance: few; CDR3aa: CASSGGDRTDTQYF; CDR3nt: TGTGCCAGCAGTGGGGGGGATCGCACAGATACGCAGTATTTT
v_gene: TRBV12-3/TRBV12-4; d_gene: NA; j_gene: TRBJ1-2; abundance: NA; CDR3aa: CASRGRGANYGYTF; CDR3nt: TGTGCCAGCAGGGGAAGGGGGGCTAACTATGGCTACACCTTC
v_gene: TRBV18; d_gene: NA; j_gene: TRBJ2-1; abundance: NA; CDR3aa: CASTGSQETQFF; CDR3nt: TGTGCCAGCACGGGATCGCAAGAGACCCAGTTCTTC
v_gene: TRBV6-2/TRBV6-3; d_gene: NA; j_gene: TRBJ2-2; abundance: few; CDR3aa: CASIDGNTGELFF; CDR3nt: TGTGCCAGTATAGACGGAAACACCGGGGAGCTGTTTTTT
v_gene: TRBV4-3; d_gene: NA; j_gene: TRBJ1-2; abundance: NA; CDR3aa: CASSQGEADAPFNYGYTF; CDR3nt: TGCGCCAGCAGCCAAGGAGAGGCTGACGCCCCCTTTAACTATGGCTACACCTTC
v_gene: TRBV27; d_gene: NA; j_gene: TRBJ2-4; abundance: few; CDR3aa: CASSFVGPGVAGPPQNIQYF; CDR3nt: TGTGCCAGCAGTTTTGTCGGTCCCGGCGTTGCCGGGCCCCCTCAAAACATTCAGTACTTC
v_gene: TRBV24-1; d_gene: TRBD1; j_gene: TRBJ2-4; abundance: NA; CDR3aa: CATSDRTGNIQYF; CDR3nt: TGTGCCACCAGTGACAGGACAGGAAACATTCAGTACTTC
v_gene: TRBV29-1; d_gene: NA; j_gene: TRBJ1-2; abundance: NA; CDR3aa: CSVENTDYGYTF; CDR3nt: TGCAGCGTTGAGAACACAGACTATGGCTACACCTTC
v_gene: TRBV2; d_gene: NA; j_gene: TRBJ2-3; abundance: few; CDR3aa: CASMRLVGTDTQYF; CDR3nt: TGTGCCAGCATGAGACTAGTGGGCACAGATACGCAGTATTTT
v_gene: TRBV29-1; d_gene: NA; j_gene: TRBJ1-5; abundance: NA; CDR3aa: CSVGQGSQPQHF; CDR3nt: TGCAGCGTTGGGCAGGGAAGTCAGCCCCAGCATTTT
v_gene: TRBV24-1; d_gene: TRBD1; j_gene: TRBJ2-3; abundance: few; CDR3aa: CATSGPQGADTQYF; CDR3nt: TGTGCCACCAGTGGTCCACAGGGGGCAGATACGCAGTATTTT
v_gene: TRBV7-9; d_gene: TRBD1; j_gene: TRBJ2-2; abundance: NA; CDR3aa: CASSLRSQGQHWELFF; CDR3nt: TGTGCCAGCAGCTTACGAAGTCAGGGACAGCATTGGGAGCTGTTTTTT
v_gene: TRBV28; d_gene: TRBD1; j_gene: TRBJ2-5; abundance: few; CDR3aa: CASSLPGGQETQYF; CDR3nt: TGTGCCAGCAGTTTGCCAGGGGGCCAAGAGACCCAGTACTTC
v_gene: TRBV6-6; d_gene: TRBD1; j_gene: TRBJ1-4; abundance: few; CDR3aa: CASSYGTGWATEEKLFF; CDR3nt: TGTGCCAGCAGTTACGGGACAGGGTGGGCCACGGAGGAAAAACTGTTTTTT
v_gene: TRBV27; d_gene: TRBD1; j_gene: TRBJ1-4; abundance: few; CDR3aa: CASGGDGHPTNEKLFF; CDR3nt: TGTGCCTCAGGGGGGGACGGACACCCAACTAATGAAAAACTGTTTTTT
v_gene: TRBV4-3; d_gene: TRBD2; j_gene: TRBJ2-5; abundance: NA; CDR3aa: CASSDPGGWETQYF; CDR3nt: TGCGCCAGCAGCGACCCGGGAGGGTGGGAGACCCAGTACTTC
v_gene: TRBV7-2; d_gene: NA; j_gene: TRBJ1-5; abundance: many; CDR3aa: CASSGPGGRQPQHF; CDR3nt: TGTGCCAGCAGCGGGCCCGGGGGGCGTCAGCCCCAGCATTTT
v_gene: TRBV14; d_gene: NA; j_gene: TRBJ1-2; abundance: NA; CDR3aa: CASSKRRAGESIGYTF; CDR3nt: TGTGCCAGCAGCAAAAGACGGGCAGGGGAGAGTATTGGCTACACCTTC
v_gene: TRBV4-2; d_gene: TRBD1; j_gene: TRBJ2-4; abundance: NA; CDR3aa: CASSQGSAGQGYKNIQYF; CDR3nt: TGTGCCAGCAGCCAAGGGTCTGCGGGACAGGGATACAAAAACATTCAGTACTTC
v_gene: TRBV3-1; d_gene: NA; j_gene: TRBJ2-7; abundance: NA; CDR3aa: CASSPGLDYEQYF; CDR3nt: TGTGCCAGCAGCCCCGGACTGGACTACGAGCAGTACTTC
v_gene: TRBV6-2/TRBV6-3; d_gene: NA; j_gene: TRBJ1-4; abundance: once; CDR3aa: CASVRDGSSEKLFF; CDR3nt: TGTGCCAGCGTTCGTGACGGTTCGAGTGAAAAACTGTTTTTT
v_gene: TRBV4-3; d_gene: TRBD2; j_gene: TRBJ2-3; abundance: NA; CDR3aa: CASSQERREAVTQYF; CDR3nt: TGCGCCAGCAGCCAAGAAAGACGGGAGGCAGTTACGCAGTATTTT
v_gene: TRBV6-6; d_gene: NA; j_gene: TRBJ2-3; abundance: NA; CDR3aa: CASVGQSTDTQYF; CDR3nt: TGTGCCAGCGTAGGACAGAGCACAGATACGCAGTATTTT
v_gene: TRBV7-9; d_gene: NA; j_gene: TRBJ2-5; abundance: few; CDR3aa: CASSKTGPLMGTQYF; CDR3nt: TGTGCCAGCAGCAAAACGGGGCCTTTGATGGGGACCCAGTACTTC
v_gene: TRBV5-1; d_gene: TRBD1; j_gene: TRBJ2-5; abundance: NA; CDR3aa: CANSWGQGTQETQYF; CDR3nt: TGCGCCAACAGCTGGGGACAGGGTACTCAAGAGACCCAGTACTTC
v_gene: TRBV25-1; d_gene: NA; j_gene: TRBJ1-6; abundance: few; CDR3aa: CASSEWSAGENSPLHF; CDR3nt: TGTGCCAGCAGTGAATGGAGCGCAGGGGAAAATTCACCCCTCCACTTT
v_gene: TRBV6-2/TRBV6-3; d_gene: TRBD2; j_gene: TRBJ2-7; abundance: NA; CDR3aa: CASSYSASGSREQYF; CDR3nt: TGTGCCAGCAGTTACTCGGCTAGCGGGAGCCGCGAGCAGTACTTC